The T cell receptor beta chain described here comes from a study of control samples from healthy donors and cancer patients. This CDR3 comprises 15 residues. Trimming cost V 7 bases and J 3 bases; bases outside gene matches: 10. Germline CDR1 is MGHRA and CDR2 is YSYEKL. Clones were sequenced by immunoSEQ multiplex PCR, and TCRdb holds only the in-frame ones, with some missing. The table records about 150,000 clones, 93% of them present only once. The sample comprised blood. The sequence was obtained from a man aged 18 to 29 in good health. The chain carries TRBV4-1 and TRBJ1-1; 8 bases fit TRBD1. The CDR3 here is CASTLSGDRYTEAFF. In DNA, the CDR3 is TGCGCCAGCACCTTGTCAGGGGACAGGTACACTGAAGCTTTCTTT.